Ten or more counts support the clone carrying this TCR beta chain. Its antigen is unidentified. These data originate in a study of T cells in Graves' hyperthyroidism and ophthalmopathy. Around 9.9 ml of fresh peripheral blood supplied the PBMCs. Study observations and caveats: Most thyroid clonotypes with frequency above 0.001 were detected in blood.

TCR beta CDR3 sequences were amplified from RNA transcripts. First-round RT-PCR with HTBI primers amplified the TCR CDR3 region. In TCRdb, the multiplex PCR reads were re-called with MiXCR into one record per CDR3 protein. This sample has around 250,000 distinct CDR3 sequences, with less than 20% found just once. Per the germline V gene, CDR1 is KGHSH and CDR2 is LQKENI. The CDR3 runs to 16 residues. V lost 4 bases and J lost 1; bases outside the gene matches: 2. The TCR originated in a woman aged 18-35 years with Graves' ophthalmopathy. The chain couples TRBV18 to TRBJ2-5; TRBD2 agrees at 14 bases. The source material was blood. This chain's CDR3 is CASSLGLAGGQETQYF. CDR3 nucleotide sequence: TGTGCCAGCTCACTCGGACTAGCGGGGGGCCAAGAGACCCAGTACTTC.